These 26 T cell receptor beta chains share one sample of origin, sequenced in a study of blood T cells in healthy people across ages. The authors ran a second PCR of about 6 to 11 cycles using a sample-barcoded 5' primer and a J-beta primer mix. TCRdb redid the calling of the 5' RACE reads with MiXCR, one entry per CDR3 protein. The sample holds 1.5 million to 2 million distinct CDR3 sequences, less than 50% seen once. Material: blood. The receptor source for this set is a woman aged 40 to 50 in good health.

This clonotype was picked up a small number of times. V gene TRBV3-1 combines with J gene TRBJ2-1, with 8 bases matching TRBD2. The trim removed 4 bases at V and 1 base at J, leaving 6 bases unmatched. The CDR3 is 16 amino acids. CDR1 and CDR2 from the germline V gene are LGHDT and YNNKEL (reference sequence). CDR3 DNA sequence: TGTGCCAGCAGCCTTACTAGCGGTGCATCCTACAATGAGCAGTTCTTC. Translated: CASSLTSGASYNEQFF.

V gene TRBV6-5 combines with J gene TRBJ2-3; 9 bases agree with TRBD1. V lost 2 bases and J lost 4; bases outside the gene matches: 7. The germline gives CDR1 MNHEY, CDR2 SVGAGI. The CDR3 runs to 16 residues. The DNA for the CDR3 is TGTGCCAGCAGTTACCTTGGACAGGGGCAGGCAGATACGCAGTATTTT. This gives the protein CASSYLGQGQADTQYF.

The rearrangement uses TRBV28 and TRBJ2-1; unclear D gene. From germline, CDR1 is MDHEN and CDR2 SYDVKM. This CDR3 is 12 amino acids long. V was pared by 2 bases and J by 8 bases, with 7 bases between. The CDR3 DNA sequence: TGTGCCAGCAGTTTACTACGCTATGAGCAGTTCTTC. Encoded protein: CASSLLRYEQFF.

This rearrangement joins TRBV7-2 to TRBJ2-2; D is uncertain. Trimming stripped 3 bases from V and 1 base from J, with 9 bases between. Per the germline V gene, CDR1 is SGHTA and CDR2 is FQGNSA. The CDR3 covers 15 residues. CDR3 amino acids: CASSLWTVNTGELFF. The CDR3 DNA reads as TGTGCCAGCAGCTTGTGGACGGTGAACACCGGGGAGCTGTTTTTT. Full variable domain (missing parts from reference TRBV7-2 and TRBJ2-2): GAGVSQSPSNKVTEKGKDVELRCDPISGHTALYWYRQSLGQGLEFLIYFQGNSAPDKSGLPSDRFSAERTGGSVSTLTIQRTQQEDSAVYLCASSLWTVNTGELFFGEGSRLTVL.

V gene TRBV9 combines with J gene TRBJ1-2; no definite D call. The length of the CDR3 is 13 residues. The V end was cut by 7 bases, the J end by 0 bases, with 10 bases between. Per the germline V gene, CDR1 is SGDLS and CDR2 is YYNGEE. The chain's CDR3 is CASGTVTNYGYTF. CDR3 DNA: TGTGCCAGCGGAACGGTAACTAACTATGGCTACACCTTC.

The genes are TRBV20-1 and TRBJ2-4; D not certain. The ends were cut back, 3 bases at V and 8 bases at J, with 11 bases in the middle. The CDR3 is 12 amino acids. Per the germline V gene, CDR1 is DFQATT and CDR2 is SNEGSKA (reference sequence). As DNA, the CDR3 is TGCAGTGCTAGTGAATCTCCGGACATTCAGTACTTC. It yields the protein CSASESPDIQYF.

This clonotype was picked up a small number of times. The chain employs TRBV24-1 and TRBJ2-4; D gene unclear. Germline V gene sequence: CDR1 KGHDR, CDR2 SFDVKD. This CDR3 comprises 12 residues. V was clipped by 3 bases and J by 6 bases, with 5 bases between them. CDR3 amino acids: CATSDPGNIQYF. In DNA, the CDR3 is TGTGCCACCAGTGATCCTGGAAACATTCAGTACTTC.

The table lists this clonotype with a count of one. This chain joins TRBV20-1 and TRBJ1-6; D not resolved. The CDR3 contains 15 residues. CDR1 is DFQATT and CDR2 is SNEGSKA in the germline V gene (reference sequence). The germline V and J ends were trimmed by 1 base and 6 bases, with 13 bases remaining between them. This CDR3 is CSARASMAVNSPLHF. CDR3 bases: TGCAGTGCTAGAGCCTCCATGGCGGTTAATTCACCCCTCCACTTT.

Only one count was recorded for this clonotype. A read error may account for a junction end that differs from germline. The chain uses TRBV12-3 or TRBV12-4 and TRBJ2-5; no reliable D call. This CDR3 region has 14 residues. CDR3 sequence: CANSLDSEKETQYF. The CDR3 DNA reads TGTGCCAACAGTTTAGATTCAGAAAAAGAGACCCAGTACTTC.

This clonotype has only a few counts. The chain employs TRBV6-2 or TRBV6-3 and TRBJ2-7; weak D call: TRBD1 (6 bases). CDR1 is MNHEY and CDR2 is SVGEGT in the germline V gene. V shed 6 bases and J shed 2 bases, with 8 bases lying between them. The CDR3 runs to 12 residues. The CDR3 is CASRNRAYEQYF. In DNA form, the CDR3 reads TGTGCCAGCAGGAACAGGGCCTACGAGCAGTACTTC.

The genes are TRBV12-3 or TRBV12-4 and TRBJ1-2, with TRBD1 matching 9 bases. J lost 6 bases, V lost 2 bases, and 7 bases had no gene match. The CDR3 contains 15 residues. The DNA for the CDR3 is TGTGCCAGCAGTTTAAAGGGGACAGGGCACCATGGCTACACCTTC. Translated, it gives CASSLKGTGHHGYTF.

Only a few counts were recorded for this clonotype. The chain recombines TRBV20-1 with TRBJ2-3, with 9 bases aligning to TRBD2. CDR1 and CDR2 (germline): DFQATT, SNEGSKA (reference sequence). This CDR3 contains 15 residues. The junction had 9 bases not matched to a gene; V was cut back by 7 bases and J by 1 base. Here the CDR3 reads CSGVSASGGTDTQYF. The CDR3 DNA follows: TGCAGTGGAGTCTCGGCTAGCGGGGGCACAGATACGCAGTATTTT.

The chain uses TRBV24-1 and TRBJ1-5, with 10 bases lining up with TRBD1. Trimming took 6 bases from V and 5 from J; bases not matched to a gene: 21. Germline CDR1 and CDR2: KGHDR and SFDVKD. The CDR3 loop spans 20 amino acids. The CDR3 DNA sequence: TGTGCCACCAGTCCGACAAGGAGCCGGGACAGGGGACGAGAGGATCAGCCCCAGCATTTT. The encoded protein is CATSPTRSRDRGREDQPQHF.

This chain uses TRBV28 with TRBJ2-3, with D hard to call. CDR3 length: 15 residues. Trimming stripped 6 bases from V and 0 bases from J, with 13 bases between. The germline V gene encodes CDR1 MDHEN and CDR2 SYDVKM. CDR3 nucleotides: TGTGCCAGCAGCTCACTCGGATCTAGCACAGATACGCAGTATTTT. It codes for CASSSLGSSTDTQYF.

The J gene is TRBJ2-5, the V gene TRBV4-1; 7 bases fit TRBD1. Trimming took 0 bases from V and 5 from J; bases not matched to a gene: 12. Germline CDR1 reads MGHRA; CDR2 reads YSYEKL. CDR3 length equals 17 residues. The CDR3 DNA follows: TGCGCCAGCAGCCAAGATGGGGCAGGGGGTGATTGGGAGACCCAGTACTTC. Its protein is CASSQDGAGGDWETQYF.

This clonotype has more than one count but fewer than ten. The J gene is TRBJ2-1, the V gene TRBV6-2 or TRBV6-3, with no clear D. CDR3 size: 14 residues. CDR1 is MNHEY, CDR2 SVGEGT, per germline. Trimming cost V 0 bases and J 6 bases, with 9 bases left between them. The CDR3 sequence: CASSYSTTGNEQFF. In nucleotides, the CDR3 is TGTGCCAGCAGTTACTCGACGACGGGCAATGAGCAGTTCTTC.

The chain carries TRBV20-1 and TRBJ2-7; unclear D gene. The germline V and J ends were trimmed by 1 base and 10 bases, with 14 bases remaining between them. Germline V gives CDR1 DFQATT, CDR2 SNEGSKA (reference sequence). This CDR3 has 12 amino acids. The CDR3 is CSARVLGTSQYF. The CDR3 DNA is TGCAGTGCTAGAGTTCTGGGAACGTCCCAGTACTTC.

This clonotype appeared a few times. The chain is built from TRBV6-5 and TRBJ2-7, with D possibly being TRBD1 (5 bases). CDR1 MNHEY and CDR2 SVGAGI come from the germline V gene. The CDR3 extends over 16 amino acids. Trimming took off 6 bases at V and 1 base at J, with 19 bases between the two ends. CDR3 amino acids: CASSSTRQGSSYEQYF. In nucleotides, the CDR3 is TGTGCCAGCAGCTCAACGCGGCAGGGTAGTTCCTACGAGCAGTACTTC.

This clonotype appeared many times. J is TRBJ2-6 and V is TRBV7-2; a weak D match, TRBD1 (6 bases). Per the germline V gene, CDR1 is SGHTA and CDR2 is FQGNSA. The CDR3 spans 16 residues. V lost 5 bases, J lost 2 bases, and 13 bases lay in between. For the CDR3, the DNA is TGTGCCAGCAGCGACTCCGGGACACCTGGGGCCAACGTCCTGACTTTC. It translates to CASSDSGTPGANVLTF.

This clonotype occurred once. This rearrangement joins TRBV25-1 to TRBJ2-1, with TRBD1 as a possible D gene (5 bases). V lost 7 bases and J lost 1, with 14 bases in between. This CDR3 has 15 amino acids. Per germline, CDR1 MGHDK and CDR2 SYGVNS. The DNA for the CDR3 is TGTGCCAGCACGGGTCTGGACACTTCCTACAATGAGCAGTTCTTC. Protein: CASTGLDTSYNEQFF.

CDR3 loop: CSVPLNGYTF. Here the CDR3 DNA reads TGCAGCGTACCCCTTAATGGCTACACCTTC. This chain connects TRBV29-1 to TRBJ1-2; D remains unclear. This CDR3 spans 10 amino acids. The V and J ends lost 6 bases and 6 bases respectively, with 8 bases between them. CDR1 and CDR2 (germline): SQVTM, ANQGSEA.

This rearrangement joins TRBV7-2 to TRBJ1-6; no reliable D call. The CDR3 is made up of 15 amino acids. Germline V gene data show CDR1 as SGHTA and CDR2 as FQGNSA. V was trimmed by 4 bases and J by 7 bases, leaving 14 bases between them. CDR3 nucleotides: TGTGCCAGCAGCTCCACCGGGAGCCGGAATTCACCCCTCCACTTT. Amino acid sequence: CASSSTGSRNSPLHF.

Only one count was recorded for this clonotype. The J gene is TRBJ2-5, the V gene TRBV27, with D possibly being TRBD1 or TRBD2 (6 bases each). Trimming shortened V by 6 bases and J by 11 bases, and 13 bases separated the two germline ends. The germline V gene has CDR1 MNHEY and CDR2 SMNVEV (reference sequence). This CDR3 spans 11 amino acids. The CDR3 nucleotides read TGTGCCAGCAGGGGGGGCGCTAGGCAGTACTTC. Translation: CASRGGARQYF.

The chain couples TRBV20-1 to TRBJ2-7; 7 bases are shared with TRBD1. The end of the DNA is better explained by TRBJ2-5, so the J call may be wrong. Looked up from germline, CDR1 is DFQATT and CDR2 is SNEGSKA (reference sequence). The CDR3 is made up of 13 amino acids. DNA of the CDR3: TGCAGTGCCGGGACAGCCTCGGGGGAGACCCAGTACTTC. Translated, it gives CSAGTASGETQYF.

The sample holds a few counts of this clonotype. The genes are TRBV7-2 and TRBJ2-3; no reliable D call. The V end lost 1 base, the J end lost 4 bases, and 12 bases lay between the germline ends. The CDR3 totals 15 residues. The germline V gene has CDR1 SGHTA and CDR2 FQGNSA. The CDR3 sequence: CASSLDLSRADTQYF. The DNA of the CDR3 is TGTGCCAGCAGCTTAGACCTCTCACGGGCAGATACGCAGTATTTT.

The sample holds one count of this clonotype. The gene calls are TRBV4-2 and TRBJ2-2, with a tentative D call TRBD1 (5 bases). Germline CDR1 LGHNA, CDR2 YNFKEQ. The CDR3 length is 14 residues. V lost 8 bases and J 6 bases, leaving 16 bases between the germline ends. The CDR3 is CASQPPAGPGELFF. The CDR3, as DNA: TGTGCCAGCCAGCCCCCCGCAGGGCCCGGGGAGCTGTTTTTT.